This T cell receptor beta chain was sequenced for a study of blood T cell repertoires in COVID-19. Turning to the study itself: The origin of the acute and convalescent COVID-19 samples was the United States, Italy and Spain. Sample material is recorded as cDNA or gDNA derived from T cells, B-cell-depleted T cells, or PBMCs.

Germline CDR1 and CDR2: SGHNT and YYREEE (reference sequence). Trimming shortened V by 4 bases and J by 2 bases, and 15 bases separated the two germline ends. The CDR3 length is 15 residues. In the authors' methods: Reference gene primer amplification gave estimated nucleated cell counts. TCRdb's table, derived via immunoSEQ multiplex PCR, lists solely in-frame clones and lacks some. V and J calls plus clone size are reproduced from that table; the DNA served to infer D and trimming. The sample yields 200,000 or so clones, around nine tenths seen once. Sequencing used peripheral blood. The rearrangement links TRBV5-4 to TRBJ1-2; maybe TRBD1 (5 bases). The receptor was derived from a man aged 65 to 85 with active or convalescent COVID-19. CDR3 loop: CASSRPSPGNYGYTF. The CDR3 nucleotides are TGTGCCAGCAGCCGACCCTCCCCAGGGAACTATGGCTACACCTTC. The variable domain in full, completed from reference TRBV5-4 and TRBJ1-2, reads ETGVTQSPTHLIKTRGQQVTLRCSSQSGHNTVSWYQQALGQGPQFIFQYYREEENGRGNFPPRFSGLQFPNYSSELNVNALELDDSALYLCASSRPSPGNYGYTFGSGTRLTVV.